This T cell receptor (beta chain) was recovered during a study of cytomegalovirus exposure and HLA in healthy donors. The CDR3 has 13 residues. Germline V gene lookup returns CDR1 MNHEY and CDR2 SVGAGI. V dropped 6 bases and J dropped 0 bases, with 6 bases sitting between them. This clone was seen just once. Its target is not known. Primers for the PCR totalled 60 Vbeta and 13 Jbeta. Some clones are missing from TCRdb's copy, which holds only in-frame ones; the method was immunoSEQ multiplex PCR. The table has around 210,000 clones, about four fifths seen once. Study findings and constraints: TCR beta sequences reportedly predicted most subjects' HLA-A and HLA-B alleles accurately. Further analysis was carried out later, and it showed several of the most significant clusters appearing linked to common viral pathogens.

This chain joins TRBV6-5 and TRBJ1-5; D remains ambiguous. Sequencing was performed on PBMCs. This TCR came from a male donor in good health and CMV-seropositive. CDR3 loop: CASSQNSNQPQHF. DNA for the CDR3: TGTGCCAGCAGCCAAAATAGCAATCAGCCCCAGCATTTT.